These T cell receptor beta chains were read from a single sample in a study of T cell repertoires in cytomegalovirus infection. These receptors' targets are unknown. From the reads, TCRdb called clonotypes with MiXCR, one entry per CDR3 protein. The sample holds 450,000 to 550,000 distinct CDR3 sequences, 40% to 50% seen once. Sequences were derived from cultured PBMCs, sampled from culture after CMV antigen stimulation. All receptors derive from a human donor in good health (CMV status not recorded). Some clones in this sample may be carry-over from other donors' samples. Each CDR3 is given with its conserved first and last residue. A D gene is named only where the DNA matches it firmly. Size is omitted from some rows. Given values are once, few, many or a class for expanded clones.

.	TRBV7-2	TRBJ2-3	few	TGTGCCAGCAGCCAGAGCGGAGTTGTTTTAGATACGCAGTATTTT	CASSQSGVVLDTQYF
.	TRBV27	TRBJ2-1	.	TGTGCCAGCAGTTTAGGCGACTTCAATGAGCAGTTCTTC	CASSLGDFNEQFF
.	TRBV4-1	TRBJ2-3	.	TGCGCCAGCAGCCTGGGGGGGGCCCGACTAAACACAGATACGCAGTATTTT	CASSLGGARLNTDTQYF
.	TRBV7-2	TRBJ2-3	.	TGTGCCAGCAGCGCCACCGGGACTCCCTACCTCACAGATACGCAGTATTTT	CASSATGTPYLTDTQYF
.	TRBV7-2	TRBJ2-7	few	TGTGCCAGCAGCAACGCCCAGGAGCAGTACTTC	CASSNAQEQYF
.	TRBV7-2	TRBJ1-1	.	TGTGCCAGCAGCTTAGCCACAGCAGTCGAAGCTTTCTTT	CASSLATAVEAFF
.	TRBV7-2	TRBJ1-3	few	TGTGCCAGCAGCCCCGGGCCGAGCTCTGGAAACACCATATATTTT	CASSPGPSSGNTIYF
TRBD2	TRBV7-9	TRBJ2-1	.	TGTGCCAGCAGCTTAGGGGCGGGAGAATTAAATCAGCAGTTCTTC	CASSLGAGELNQQFF
.	TRBV7-6	TRBJ2-5	.	TGTGCCACCACACTACCTCGAGACGGAGTGGGGGGGACCCAGTACTTC	CATTLPRDGVGGTQYF
.	TRBV12-5	TRBJ1-1	.	TGTGCTAGTGGTTTGTACCCCCGGGCCAGGGACATGAACACTGAAGCTTTCTTT	CASGLYPRARDMNTEAFF
.	TRBV7-8	TRBJ2-1	few	TGTGCCAGCAGCTCCTCCCGACAGTTATACAATGAGCAGTTCTTC	CASSSSRQLYNEQFF
TRBD2	TRBV6-2/TRBV6-3	TRBJ2-3	few	TGTGCCAGCAGTTACGAGGCGGGAGCGGTTACAGATACGCAGTATTTT	CASSYEAGAVTDTQYF
TRBD1	TRBV2	TRBJ1-2	.	TGTGCCAGCAGTGGGACAGGGGACGGCTACACCTTC	CASSGTGDGYTF
.	TRBV27	TRBJ1-2	.	TGTGCCAGCAGTTTAGACAGGCTAGCCTATGGCTACACCTTC	CASSLDRLAYGYTF
.	TRBV12-3/TRBV12-4	TRBJ2-3	.	TGTGCCAGCAGTTTCGAGGGGCTCGGCACAGATACGCAGTATTTT	CASSFEGLGTDTQYF
.	TRBV28	TRBJ2-4	once	TGTGCCAGCAGTTTTCGTGAACAGTCCAAAAACATTCAGTACTTC	CASSFREQSKNIQYF
.	TRBV5-6	TRBJ2-7	once	TGTGCCAGCAGCCCACACGTGTCGAGGGGGGCCTCCTACGAGCAGTACTTC	CASSPHVSRGASYEQYF
.	TRBV7-2	TRBJ2-5	.	TGTGCCAGCAGCTTAGGGTCGCGCCAAGAGACCCAGTACTTC	CASSLGSRQETQYF
.	TRBV12-3/TRBV12-4	TRBJ2-3	.	TGTGCCAGCAGTTATCTGGGTACGCAGTATTTT	CASSYLGTQYF
.	TRBV29-1	TRBJ2-1	.	TGCAGCGTTTTATGGCACAGCTCCTACAATGAGCAGTTCTTC	CSVLWHSSYNEQFF
.	TRBV6-2/TRBV6-3	TRBJ2-7	.	TGTGCCAGCAGGCGGACGGGCCTCGAGCAGTACTTC	CASRRTGLEQYF
TRBD1	TRBV11-3	TRBJ2-1	few	TGTGCCAGCAGCTGGGGACAGGGTTATGGCAATGAGCAGTTCTTC	CASSWGQGYGNEQFF
.	TRBV11-3	TRBJ2-1	.	TGTGCCAGCAGCCTCATTAGGGGGGATGAGCAGTTCTTC	CASSLIRGDEQFF
TRBD1	TRBV27	TRBJ1-2	.	TGTGCCAGCAGTTTAACCGGGACAGGGCCTAACTATGGCTACACCTTC	CASSLTGTGPNYGYTF
.	TRBV7-2	TRBJ1-3	.	TGTGCCAGCAGCTTAAAGCCTGGAAACACCGTATATTTT	CASSLKPGNTVYF
TRBD2	TRBV7-4	TRBJ2-3	.	TGTGCCAGCAGCTTAGAAGCCGGGACTAGCGTGTCCACAGATACGCAGTATTTT	CASSLEAGTSVSTDTQYF
.	TRBV11-2	TRBJ2-6	few	TGTGCCAGCAGCAGACAGTACCAATCTGGGGCCAACGTCCTGACTTTC	CASSRQYQSGANVLTF
.	TRBV14	TRBJ1-1	.	TGTGCCAGCAGCCAATACGGGGGGCGGGACACTGAAGCTTTCTTT	CASSQYGGRDTEAFF
.	TRBV20-1	TRBJ2-7	.	TGCAGTGCTAGAGGGGACGCCCAGCGGTCCTACGAGCAGTACTTC	CSARGDAQRSYEQYF
.	TRBV5-5	TRBJ1-2	.	TGTGCCAGCAGCTCCAACGACAGGTTCTATGGCTACACCTTC	CASSSNDRFYGYTF
TRBD2	TRBV7-2	TRBJ2-1	few	TGTGCCAGCAGAAGCGGGGGGCTCCCCTACAATGAGCAGTTCTTC	CASRSGGLPYNEQFF
.	TRBV11-1	TRBJ1-2	.	TGTGCCAGCAGCTACAAAGGGACCGCTTATGGCTACACCTTC	CASSYKGTAYGYTF
.	TRBV27	TRBJ2-5	.	TGTGCCAGCAGTTCCCCACAAGGGGTCCGGGAGACCCAGTACTTC	CASSSPQGVRETQYF
.	TRBV7-6	TRBJ1-1	.	TGTGCCAGCAGCCGCCCCGACACTGAAGCTTTCTTT	CASSRPDTEAFF
.	TRBV19	TRBJ1-5	.	TGTGCCAGTAGTATGAGAACAGGCGGAAATCAGCCCCAGCATTTT	CASSMRTGGNQPQHF